A single sample is the source of the 24 T cell receptor beta chains below, sequenced in a study of T cell repertoires in cytomegalovirus infection. TCRdb redid the calling of the reads with MiXCR, one entry per CDR3 protein. The table has fewer than 1,000,000 distinct CDR3 sequences, about a third seen once. What these receptors recognize is not known. The sample here was cultured CD8+ T cells from PBMCs, taken from culture after CMV antigen stimulation. All receptors derive from a human donor in good health (CMV status not recorded). Some clones in this sample may be carry-over from other donors' samples.

The sample holds a few counts of this clonotype. This chain uses TRBV2 with TRBJ1-1; a possible D gene is TRBD1 (6 bases). This CDR3 comprises 13 residues. Germline-derived CDR1 and CDR2 are SNHLY and FYNNEI. Trimming removed 7 bases from V and 5 bases from J, with 14 bases in between. The CDR3 sequence: CASTTPGATEAFF. The CDR3, as DNA: TGTGCCAGCACCACCCCGGGGGCAACTGAAGCTTTCTTT.

This chain uses TRBV9 with TRBJ2-3; maybe TRBD2 (6 bases). Trimming removed 6 bases at V and 5 bases at J, with 22 bases between. The germline CDR1 and CDR2 sequences are SGDLS and YYNGEE. The CDR3 length is 16 residues. This CDR3 is CASTQSGRTAIDTQYF. In nucleotides, the CDR3 is TGTGCCAGCACCCAGAGTGGGAGGACTGCCATAGATACGCAGTATTTT.

This chain uses TRBV6-6 with TRBJ2-7, with 8 bases matching TRBD1. Germline V gene data show CDR1 as MNHNY and CDR2 as SVGAGI (reference sequence). The junction had 10 bases not matched to a gene; V was cut back by 5 bases and J by 1 base. The CDR3 is 16 amino acids. The chain's CDR3 is CASSTYRGEISYEQYF. CDR3 sequence (DNA): TGTGCCAGCAGTACCTACAGGGGGGAGATTTCCTACGAGCAGTACTTC.

This clonotype occurred many times. The rearrangement links TRBV7-6 to TRBJ2-2; D is perhaps TRBD1 (7 bases). V was cut by 2 bases and J by 2 bases, with 15 bases left in between. CDR3 length: 17 residues. Germline loops: CDR1 SGHVS, CDR2 FNYEAQ. This chain's CDR3 is CASSLMRDSYNTGELFF. The CDR3 DNA sequence: TGTGCCAGCAGCTTAATGCGGGACAGTTATAACACCGGGGAGCTGTTTTTT.

This sequence joins TRBV7-2 and TRBJ2-3; 9 bases fit TRBD2. Per germline, CDR1 SGHTA and CDR2 FQGNSA. The CDR3 loop spans 17 amino acids. V lost 4 bases, J lost 7 bases, and 15 bases stayed unmatched. The CDR3 DNA reads TGTGCCAGCAGCTCCCCTTTTGTAGCGGGGGAGGGAAATACGCAGTATTTT. As protein: CASSSPFVAGEGNTQYF. The whole variable domain, remainder taken from reference TRBV7-2 and TRBJ2-3, is GAGVSQSPSNKVTEKGKDVELRCDPISGHTALYWYRQSLGQGLEFLIYFQGNSAPDKSGLPSDRFSAERTGGSVSTLTIQRTQQEDSAVYLCASSSPFVAGEGNTQYFGPGTRLTVL.

This clonotype was seen a few times. The rearrangement joins TRBV6-5 to TRBJ2-7, with TRBD2 as a possible D gene (5 bases). This CDR3 region has 13 residues. Germline CDR1 and CDR2: MNHEY and SVGAGI. V lost 0 bases and J 6 bases, leaving 9 bases between the germline ends. CDR3: CASSYSSRGEQYV. The CDR3 nucleotides are TGTGCCAGCAGTTACTCGAGTCGGGGCGAGCAGTACGTC.

The sample holds many counts of this clonotype. CDR3 in amino acids: CASSIGWTNEQFF. The CDR3 DNA follows: TGTGCCAGCAGCATCGGTTGGACTAATGAGCAGTTCTTC. This chain connects TRBV7-2 to TRBJ2-1; D may be TRBD2 (5 bases). CDR3 length: 13 amino acids. The germline V and J ends were trimmed by 5 bases and 7 bases, with 12 bases remaining between them. Germline V gene sequence: CDR1 SGHTA, CDR2 FQGNSA.

This clonotype was counted only a few times. J is TRBJ1-2 and V is TRBV2; D perhaps matches TRBD1 (5 bases). Germline V gives CDR1 SNHLY, CDR2 FYNNEI. The CDR3 runs to 13 residues. The ends were cut back, 8 bases at V and 4 bases at J, with 14 bases in the middle. The CDR3 spells CASFGGWAYGYTF. CDR3 nucleotide sequence: TGTGCCAGCTTTGGGGGTTGGGCCTATGGCTACACCTTC.

This clonotype was detected many times. The V gene is TRBV7-2, the J gene TRBJ2-3, with TRBD2 matching 8 bases. CDR3 length: 16 residues. V was pared by 1 base and J by 2 bases, with 5 bases of the junction left unmatched. Germline CDR1 reads SGHTA; CDR2 reads FQGNSA. CDR3 sequence reads: CASSLGGSGVTDTQYF. The CDR3 nucleotides are TGTGCCAGCAGCTTAGGGGGTAGCGGGGTCACAGATACGCAGTATTTT. Using reference TRBV7-2 and TRBJ2-3 for the parts outside the CDR3, the full variable domain is GAGVSQSPSNKVTEKGKDVELRCDPISGHTALYWYRQSLGQGLEFLIYFQGNSAPDKSGLPSDRFSAERTGGSVSTLTIQRTQQEDSAVYLCASSLGGSGVTDTQYFGPGTRLTVL.

As to this clonotype: A read error may account for a junction end that differs from germline. J is TRBJ2-1 and V is TRBV20-1; D is unresolved. CDR3 length: 14 amino acids. Germline V gene lookup returns CDR1 DFQATT and CDR2 SNEGSKA (reference sequence). This CDR3 reads CSAPNPSSYNEQFF. In DNA, the CDR3 is TGCAGTGCCCCCAATCCGAGCTCCTACAATGAGCAGTTCTTT.

The V call is TRBV12-3 or TRBV12-4, the J call TRBJ2-5, with D unclear. V was cut by 4 bases and J by 1 base, with 10 bases left in between. The CDR3 loop spans 14 amino acids. The CDR3 coding sequence is TGTGCCAGCAGTTCCCCCGCTAGCCAAGAGACCCAGTACTTC. Translated, it gives CASSSPASQETQYF.

The chain employs TRBV7-9 and TRBJ2-7, with 8 positions matching TRBD1. The CDR3 covers 14 residues. After removal of 5 bases from V and 4 bases from J, the junction contained 7 bases not matched to a gene. Germline values: CDR1 SEHNR, CDR2 FQNEAQ (reference sequence). The DNA of the CDR3 is TGTGCCAGCAGCCCTAGGGGACAGGTTTACGAGCAGTACGTC. This encodes CASSPRGQVYEQYV.

In this sample, this clonotype turned up many times. The chain couples TRBV7-2 to TRBJ2-5; 8 nucleotides line up with TRBD2. Germline CDR1 SGHTA, CDR2 FQGNSA. The CDR3 has 13 residues. V was pared by 6 bases and J by 0 bases, with 0 bases of the junction left unmatched. In DNA, the CDR3 is TGTGCCAGCAGAGCGGGGGACCAAGAGACCCAGTACTTC. Its protein product is CASRAGDQETQYF. The whole variable domain, filled in from reference TRBV7-2 and TRBJ2-5, reads GAGVSQSPSNKVTEKGKDVELRCDPISGHTALYWYRQSLGQGLEFLIYFQGNSAPDKSGLPSDRFSAERTGGSVSTLTIQRTQQEDSAVYLCASRAGDQETQYFGPGTRLLVL.

This clonotype was seen a few times. The chain is built from TRBV20-1 and TRBJ1-5; 9 positions agree with TRBD1. This CDR3 contains 16 residues. V gave up 0 bases and J gave up 3 bases; unmatched junction bases: 6. CDR1 is DFQATT, CDR2 SNEGSKA, per germline (reference sequence). CDR3 DNA: TGCAGTGCTAGAGAATCGGGACAGGGCCTCAATCAGCCCCAGCATTTT. It translates to CSARESGQGLNQPQHF.

In this sample, this clonotype turned up many times. This chain uses TRBV7-8 with TRBJ2-1, with 8 nucleotides matching TRBD2. V lost 1 base to trimming and J lost 4 bases; unmatched junction nucleotides: 6. The CDR3 sequence is 16 residues long. Per the germline V gene, CDR1 is SGHVS and CDR2 is FQNEAQ. CDR3 in DNA: TGTGCCAGCAGCTTAGAGGCGCGGGGGGAATACAATGAGCAGTTCTTC. Residues: CASSLEARGEYNEQFF.

This chain uses TRBV6-5 with TRBJ2-3, with TRBD2 matching 12 bases. The CDR3 length is 18 residues. V lost 0 bases, J lost 1 base, and 5 bases stayed unmatched. Germline CDR1 is MNHEY and CDR2 is SVGAGI. As DNA, the CDR3 is TGTGCCAGCAGTTACTCAAAAACTAGCGGGGGGCGCACAGATACGCAGTATTTT. Translating gives CASSYSKTSGGRTDTQYF.

This clonotype was detected a few times. V gene TRBV4-2 combines with J gene TRBJ2-3, with 7 bases matching TRBD1. The V gene end was trimmed by 1 base and the J gene end by 4 bases; junction bases not matched to a gene: 5. Germline CDR1 LGHNA, CDR2 YNFKEQ. The CDR3 sequence is 15 residues long. CDR3 DNA: TGTGCCAGCAGCCAAGGCAGGGGGACCGCAGATACGCAGTATTTT. As protein: CASSQGRGTADTQYF.

The V and J genes are TRBV4-1 and TRBJ2-1; 8 bases line up with TRBD1. With 1 base clipped from V and 6 bases from J, the junction kept 11 bases outside the gene matches. The CDR3 consists of 17 residues. Looked up from germline, CDR1 is MGHRA and CDR2 is YSYEKL. In DNA form, the CDR3 reads TGCGCCAGCAGCCAAGGAATCGACAGGGGATTGGGCAATGAGCAGTTCTTC. It is translated as CASSQGIDRGLGNEQFF.

The chain combines TRBV6-5 with TRBJ1-2; the match to TRBD1 covers 11 bases. Germline V gene sequence: CDR1 MNHEY, CDR2 SVGAGI. J was trimmed by 11 bases and V by 6 bases; bases with no gene match: 5. The CDR3 spans 12 residues. The CDR3 DNA follows: TGTGCCAGCAGGGGACAGGGGGATAATTACACCTTC. It encodes CASRGQGDNYTF.

A few counts support this clonotype. The chain combines TRBV6-5 with TRBJ1-3; 7 bases line up with TRBD1. The CDR3 runs 15 residues. Germline V lookup: CDR1 MNHEY, CDR2 SVGAGI. V shed 5 bases and J 5 bases; nucleotides not matched to a gene: 9. CDR3 protein: CASSDQGGLRNTIYF. For the CDR3, the DNA is TGTGCCAGCAGTGACCAAGGGGGCTTGCGAAACACCATATATTTT.

V gene TRBV10-3 combines with J gene TRBJ2-2; 9 positions match TRBD1. CDR3 length: 13 residues. CDR1 is ENHRY and CDR2 is SYGVKD in the germline V gene. V shed 9 bases, J shed 3 bases, and the junction held 2 bases outside the gene matches. The CDR3 region is CAMRDRDTGELFF. DNA for the CDR3: TGTGCCATGAGGGACAGGGACACCGGGGAGCTGTTTTTT.

The DNA for the CDR3 is TGTGCCAGCAGCTTGTCTGACAGTTATAATGAAAAACTGTTTTTT. This sequence encodes CASSLSDSYNEKLFF. This chain joins TRBV11-2 and TRBJ1-4, with D tentatively TRBD1 (5 bases). This CDR3 comprises 15 residues. Germline loops: CDR1 SGHAT, CDR2 FQNNGV. Trimming pared 3 bases from V and 4 bases from J, leaving 12 bases between.

This clonotype was counted only a few times. This rearrangement joins TRBV7-9 to TRBJ2-5; 7 bases match TRBD2. The V and J ends lost 8 bases and 5 bases, in that order; junction bases with no gene match: 14. Germline CDR1 reads SEHNR; CDR2 reads FQNEAQ (reference sequence). The CDR3 contains 15 residues. The CDR3 region is CASGLREGDQETQYF. CDR3 DNA: TGTGCCAGCGGGTTGAGGGAGGGCGATCAGGAGACCCAGTACTTC.

This clonotype was observed a handful of times. V usage is TRBV12-5 and J usage is TRBJ2-5; D uncertain. Germline V gives CDR1 LGHNT, CDR2 FRNRAP. Trimming took off 1 base at V and 9 bases at J, with 9 bases between the two ends. The CDR3 has 12 residues. The CDR3 DNA follows: TGTGCTAGTGGTTTGGGCCAAGTGGCCCAGTACTTC. This encodes CASGLGQVAQYF.